This T cell receptor beta chain was profiled in a study of T cell responses to AZD1222 COVID-19 vaccine. Study-wide points: Spike-specific TCR breadth and depth both grew after two AZD1222 doses. Across the whole spike, CD4 TCRs peaked at regions 160-218 and 743-854. In all cases, repertoires were sampled only after the peak T cell response.

The table came from immunoSEQ multiplex PCR; TCRdb's copy has only in-frame clones and leaves some out. The sample lists some 130,000 clones, roughly 87% occurring once. The CDR3 runs 15 residues. The V and J ends lost 6 bases and 6 bases, in that order; junction bases with no gene match: 11. Germline assignment: CDR1 ENHRY and CDR2 SYGVKD. This clone was detected once. Its target is unknown. This rearrangement joins TRBV10-3 to TRBJ2-3, with TRBD2 matching over 8 bases. The sample was peripheral blood, taken on day 0 of AZD1222 vaccination. The sequence was obtained from an adult in good health. The CDR3 here is CAISGRGVGSDTQYF. The CDR3 DNA sequence: TGTGCCATCAGCGGGAGGGGAGTCGGGTCGGATACGCAGTATTTT.